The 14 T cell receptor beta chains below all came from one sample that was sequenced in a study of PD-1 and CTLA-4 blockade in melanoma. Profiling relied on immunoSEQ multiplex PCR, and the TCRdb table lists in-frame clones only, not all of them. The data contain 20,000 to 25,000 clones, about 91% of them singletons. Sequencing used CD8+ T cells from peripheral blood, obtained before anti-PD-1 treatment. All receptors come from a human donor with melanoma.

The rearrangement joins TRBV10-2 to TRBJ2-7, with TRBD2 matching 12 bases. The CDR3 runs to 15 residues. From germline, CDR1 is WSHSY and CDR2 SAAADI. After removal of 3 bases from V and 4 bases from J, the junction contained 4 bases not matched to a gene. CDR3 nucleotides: TGCGCCAGCAGTGAACTAGCGGGGGGATCTTACGAGCAGTACTTC. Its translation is CASSELAGGSYEQYF.

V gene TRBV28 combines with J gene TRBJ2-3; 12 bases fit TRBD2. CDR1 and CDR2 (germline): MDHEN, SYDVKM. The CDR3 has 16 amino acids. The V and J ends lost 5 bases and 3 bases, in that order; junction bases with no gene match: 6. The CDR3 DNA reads TGTGCCAGCAGTCCCGGACTAGCGGGGAAAACAGATACGCAGTATTTT. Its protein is CASSPGLAGKTDTQYF.

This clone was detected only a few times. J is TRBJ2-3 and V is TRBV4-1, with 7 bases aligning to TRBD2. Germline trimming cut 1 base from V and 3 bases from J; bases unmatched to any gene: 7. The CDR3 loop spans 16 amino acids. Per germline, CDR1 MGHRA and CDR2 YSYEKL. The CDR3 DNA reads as TGCGCCAGCAGCCAAGTTGGGGCTAGCGGAACAGATACGCAGTATTTT. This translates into CASSQVGASGTDTQYF.

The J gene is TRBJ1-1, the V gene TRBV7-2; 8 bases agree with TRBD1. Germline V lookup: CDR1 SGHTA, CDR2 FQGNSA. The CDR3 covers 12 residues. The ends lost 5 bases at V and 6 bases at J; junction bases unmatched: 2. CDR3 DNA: TGTGCCAGCAGCCCAGGGGGCTCTGAAGCTTTCTTT. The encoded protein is CASSPGGSEAFF.

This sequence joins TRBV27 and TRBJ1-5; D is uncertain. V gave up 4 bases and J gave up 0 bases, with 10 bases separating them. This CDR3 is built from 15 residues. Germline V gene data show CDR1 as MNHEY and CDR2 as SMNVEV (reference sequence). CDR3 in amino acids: CASSWTDGSNQPQHF. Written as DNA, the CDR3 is TGTGCCAGCAGTTGGACCGACGGTAGCAATCAGCCCCAGCATTTT.

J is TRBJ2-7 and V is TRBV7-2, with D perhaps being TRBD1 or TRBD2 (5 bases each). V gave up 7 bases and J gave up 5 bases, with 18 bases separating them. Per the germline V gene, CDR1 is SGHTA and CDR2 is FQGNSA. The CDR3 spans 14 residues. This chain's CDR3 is CASNTGRPSNEQYF. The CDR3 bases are TGTGCCAGCAACACGGGACGTCCGTCCAACGAGCAGTACTTC.

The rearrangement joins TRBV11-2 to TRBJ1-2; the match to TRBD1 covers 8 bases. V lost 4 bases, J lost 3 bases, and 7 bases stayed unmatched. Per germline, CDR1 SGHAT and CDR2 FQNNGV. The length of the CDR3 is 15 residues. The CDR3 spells CASSSPGQAYYGYTF. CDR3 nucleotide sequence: TGTGCCAGCAGCTCCCCGGGACAGGCTTACTATGGCTACACCTTC.

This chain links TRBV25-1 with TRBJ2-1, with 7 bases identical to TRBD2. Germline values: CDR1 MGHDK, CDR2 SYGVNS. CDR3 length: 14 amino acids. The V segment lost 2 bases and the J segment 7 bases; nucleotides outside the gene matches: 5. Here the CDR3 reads CASSEGASGNEQFF. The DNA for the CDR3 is TGTGCCAGCAGTGAAGGGGCTAGCGGTAATGAGCAGTTCTTC.

The CDR3 here is CSASSGGSTDTQYF. The CDR3 DNA is TGCAGTGCTAGTAGCGGGGGTTCCACAGATACGCAGTATTTT. This rearrangement joins TRBV20-1 to TRBJ2-3, with 9 bases lining up with TRBD2. The CDR3 spans 14 residues. Germline values: CDR1 DFQATT, CDR2 SNEGSKA (reference sequence). V trimming: 3 bases; J trimming: 2 bases; junction bases outside the gene matches: 3.

CDR3 DNA: TGTGCCAGCAGTCCTTCCGGGACTAGCGGGGGGGTCCAAGAGACCCAGTACTTC. Protein: CASSPSGTSGGVQETQYF. The chain is built from TRBV2 and TRBJ2-5; TRBD2 aligns across 16 bases. The germline gives CDR1 SNHLY, CDR2 FYNNEI. This CDR3 comprises 18 residues. The V and J ends lost 5 bases and 1 base, in that order; junction bases with no gene match: 7.

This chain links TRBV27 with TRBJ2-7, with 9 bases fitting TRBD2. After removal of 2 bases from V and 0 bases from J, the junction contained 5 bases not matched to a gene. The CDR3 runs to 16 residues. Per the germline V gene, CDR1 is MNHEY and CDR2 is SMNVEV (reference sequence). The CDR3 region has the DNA TGTGCCAGCAGTTTAGAAGCGGGGGGACCCTCCTACGAGCAGTACTTC. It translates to CASSLEAGGPSYEQYF.

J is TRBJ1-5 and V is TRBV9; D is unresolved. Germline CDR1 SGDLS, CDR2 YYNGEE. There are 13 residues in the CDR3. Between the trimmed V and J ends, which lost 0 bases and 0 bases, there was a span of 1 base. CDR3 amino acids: CASSVGSNQPQHF. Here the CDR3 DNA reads TGTGCCAGCAGCGTAGGTAGCAATCAGCCCCAGCATTTT.

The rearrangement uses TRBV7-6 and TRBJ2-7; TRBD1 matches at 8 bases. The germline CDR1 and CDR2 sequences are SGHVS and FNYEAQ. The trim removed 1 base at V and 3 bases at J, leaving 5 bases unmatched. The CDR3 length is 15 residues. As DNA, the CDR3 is TGTGCCAGCAGCTTAGAGCCAGGGGGCCTCTACGAGCAGTACTTC. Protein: CASSLEPGGLYEQYF.

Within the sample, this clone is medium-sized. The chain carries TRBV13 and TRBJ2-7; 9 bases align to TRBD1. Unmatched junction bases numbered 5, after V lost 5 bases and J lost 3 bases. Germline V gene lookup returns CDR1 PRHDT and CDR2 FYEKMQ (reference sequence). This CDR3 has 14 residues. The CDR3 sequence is CASSPGQGSYEQYF. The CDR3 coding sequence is TGTGCCAGCAGCCCGGGACAGGGTAGCTACGAGCAGTACTTC.